Listed below are T cell receptor beta chains from one sample, sequenced in a study of human T cells and chemical hapten exposure. Each CDR3 protein gets one entry after TCRdb re-called the RACE reads with MiXCR. The sample shows about 380,000 distinct CDR3 sequences, about 6.3% of them seen only once. The specimen comprised whole blood, sampled in connection with sensitization to the hapten diphenylcyclopropenone (DPC). The receptors stem from a young woman with alopecia areata. Some clones in this sample may be carry-over from other donors' samples. Both conserved end residues are part of each CDR3. Fields, in order: J gene, D gene, V gene, clone size, CDR3 length, CDR3 protein, CDR3 DNA. A D gene is named only where the DNA matches it firmly. Some rows have no size entry. The others give once, few or many, or a class for an expanded clone.

>TRBJ2-6|.|TRBV12-3/TRBV12-4|many|14
CASSSETGANVLTF
TGTGCCAGCAGTTCCGAGACTGGGGCCAACGTCCTGACTTTC
>TRBJ2-5|.|TRBV7-9|.|15
CASSGKPGRGETQYF
TGTGCCAGCAGCGGAAAGCCAGGGCGGGGAGAGACCCAGTACTTC
>TRBJ2-1|.|TRBV29-1|few|10
CSVPETRQFF
TGCAGCGTCCCAGAGACGAGGCAGTTCTTC
>TRBJ1-2|.|TRBV29-1|many|13
CSVEPESSYGYTF
TGCAGCGTTGAACCAGAGAGTTCATATGGCTACACCTTC
>TRBJ1-2|TRBD1|TRBV27|.|15
CASSFAYGQGPGYTF
TGTGCCAGCAGTTTTGCCTACGGACAGGGTCCTGGCTACACCTTC
>TRBJ2-3|TRBD2|TRBV29-1|many|16
CSVESGRGGRPDTQYF
TGCAGCGTTGAAAGTGGGCGGGGGGGCCGCCCAGATACGCAGTATTTT
>TRBJ1-6|.|TRBV4-3|many|16
CASSPTTGRGNSPLHF
TGCGCCAGCAGCCCGACGACAGGACGAGGAAATTCACCCCTCCACTTT
>TRBJ1-2|.|TRBV5-4|many|15
CASSLDGEGNYGYTF
TGTGCCAGCAGCTTGGATGGGGAGGGAAACTATGGCTACACCTTC
>TRBJ1-1|.|TRBV6-2/TRBV6-3|many|13
CASSYSARGEAFF
TGTGCCAGCAGTTACTCGGCCCGGGGGGAAGCTTTCTTT
>TRBJ1-1|.|TRBV7-2|many|12
CASSFLITEAFF
TGTGCCAGCAGCTTTCTAATCACTGAAGCTTTCTTT
>TRBJ1-1|.|TRBV6-2/TRBV6-3|few|17
CASSRFWFAGVNTEAFF
TGTGCCAGCAGCCGCTTCTGGTTTGCGGGGGTGAACACTGAAGCTTTCTTT
>TRBJ2-3|TRBD2|TRBV10-3|.|16
CASQPGTSGGADTQYF
TGTGCCTCCCAGCCGGGGACTAGCGGGGGGGCAGATACGCAGTATTTT
>TRBJ1-6|.|TRBV6-2/TRBV6-3|.|16
CASTDRQSSYNSPLHF
TGTGCCAGCACCGACCGACAGAGCTCCTATAATTCACCCCTCCACTTT
>TRBJ2-7|.|TRBV7-9|.|15
CASSASQGPSYEQYF
TGTGCCAGCAGCGCCTCCCAGGGCCCCTCCTACGAGCAGTACTTC
>TRBJ1-2|TRBD1|TRBV2|many|13
CASTRQGPYGYTF
TGTGCCAGCACCCGACAGGGCCCTTATGGCTACACCTTC
>TRBJ1-1|.|TRBV4-3|many|13
CASSQARNTEAFF
TGCGCCAGCAGCCAAGCCCGGAACACTGAAGCTTTCTTT
>TRBJ2-3|.|TRBV6-2/TRBV6-3|many|14
CASSWRGPRGTQYF
TGTGCCAGCAGTTGGAGGGGCCCCCGAGGCACGCAGTATTTT
>TRBJ1-5|.|TRBV4-2|many|15
CASSQEGGARQPQHF
TGTGCCAGCAGCCAAGAGGGGGGGGCGCGTCAGCCCCAGCATTTT
>TRBJ1-3|.|TRBV7-2|.|11
CASSFQNTIYF
TGTGCCAGCAGCTTTCAAAACACCATATATTTT
>TRBJ1-1|.|TRBV6-6|few|13
CASRNRVNTEAFF
TGTGCCAGCAGGAACAGGGTTAACACTGAAGCTTTCTTT